This T cell receptor beta chain was documented in a study of patients and donors after allogeneic stem cell transplantation (dated by TCRdb to 2019 to 2021). Here V drops 6 bases and J drops 1 base, and the junction holds 13 bases not matched to any gene. The CDR3 runs 17 residues from the cysteine to the phenylalanine. The read is trimmed to its CDR3 DNA, 51 bases read in frame from base 1. This clonotype was detected only a few times. The antigen it recognizes is unknown. Base qualities are not provided; no much larger clone lies one nucleotide away. The method behind the library was RT-PCR. Data came from a NextSeq 550. TCRdb reworked the public reads: Q25 trimming with fastp, MiXCR clone assembly, productive beta chains retained. Rows are unified per CDR3 protein, each entry keeping the most common DNA and genes. A total of about 960,000 distinct CDR3 sequences appear in this sample, 15% to 20% of them only once. Together, the top ten hold about 6% of the sample.

The sequenced sample consisted of blood, either unsorted or a sorted T cell fraction (not recorded which). The clonotype comes from a human donor who was either an allogeneic HSCT recipient or a stem cell or donor lymphocyte infusion donor (not recorded which). It is not recorded whose cells these are; they may come from a transplant donor. In this chain, TRBV12-3 or TRBV12-4 is recombined with TRBJ1-1; 8 junctional bases match TRBD1. The bases read TGTGCCAGCAGCTACTCCTCGATGGGACAGGAGAACACTGAAGCTTTCTTT. Its translation is CASSYSSMGQENTEAFF.